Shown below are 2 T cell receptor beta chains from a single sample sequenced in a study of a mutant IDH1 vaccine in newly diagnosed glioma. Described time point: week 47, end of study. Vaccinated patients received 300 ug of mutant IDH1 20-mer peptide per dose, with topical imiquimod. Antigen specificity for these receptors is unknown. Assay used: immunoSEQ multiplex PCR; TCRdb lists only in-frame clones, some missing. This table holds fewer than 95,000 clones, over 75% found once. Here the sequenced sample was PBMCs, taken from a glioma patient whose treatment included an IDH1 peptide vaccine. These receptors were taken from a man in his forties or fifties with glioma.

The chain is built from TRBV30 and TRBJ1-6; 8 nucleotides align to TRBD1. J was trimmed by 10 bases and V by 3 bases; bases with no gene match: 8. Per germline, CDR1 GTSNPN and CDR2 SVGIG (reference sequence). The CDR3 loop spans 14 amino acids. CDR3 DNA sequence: TGTGCCTGGAGGGGACAGGAAGCGCGGTCACCCCTCCACTTT. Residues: CAWRGQEARSPLHF.

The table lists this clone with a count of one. Here the CDR3 reads CASSRTVNQETQYF. The CDR3 DNA sequence: TGCGCCAGCAGCCGGACAGTTAACCAAGAGACCCAGTACTTC. The chain employs TRBV4-1 and TRBJ2-5; D possibly corresponds to TRBD1 (6 bases). Germline V gene sequence: CDR1 MGHRA, CDR2 YSYEKL. This CDR3 region has 14 residues. Trimming shortened V by 4 bases and J by 0 bases, and 9 bases separated the two germline ends.